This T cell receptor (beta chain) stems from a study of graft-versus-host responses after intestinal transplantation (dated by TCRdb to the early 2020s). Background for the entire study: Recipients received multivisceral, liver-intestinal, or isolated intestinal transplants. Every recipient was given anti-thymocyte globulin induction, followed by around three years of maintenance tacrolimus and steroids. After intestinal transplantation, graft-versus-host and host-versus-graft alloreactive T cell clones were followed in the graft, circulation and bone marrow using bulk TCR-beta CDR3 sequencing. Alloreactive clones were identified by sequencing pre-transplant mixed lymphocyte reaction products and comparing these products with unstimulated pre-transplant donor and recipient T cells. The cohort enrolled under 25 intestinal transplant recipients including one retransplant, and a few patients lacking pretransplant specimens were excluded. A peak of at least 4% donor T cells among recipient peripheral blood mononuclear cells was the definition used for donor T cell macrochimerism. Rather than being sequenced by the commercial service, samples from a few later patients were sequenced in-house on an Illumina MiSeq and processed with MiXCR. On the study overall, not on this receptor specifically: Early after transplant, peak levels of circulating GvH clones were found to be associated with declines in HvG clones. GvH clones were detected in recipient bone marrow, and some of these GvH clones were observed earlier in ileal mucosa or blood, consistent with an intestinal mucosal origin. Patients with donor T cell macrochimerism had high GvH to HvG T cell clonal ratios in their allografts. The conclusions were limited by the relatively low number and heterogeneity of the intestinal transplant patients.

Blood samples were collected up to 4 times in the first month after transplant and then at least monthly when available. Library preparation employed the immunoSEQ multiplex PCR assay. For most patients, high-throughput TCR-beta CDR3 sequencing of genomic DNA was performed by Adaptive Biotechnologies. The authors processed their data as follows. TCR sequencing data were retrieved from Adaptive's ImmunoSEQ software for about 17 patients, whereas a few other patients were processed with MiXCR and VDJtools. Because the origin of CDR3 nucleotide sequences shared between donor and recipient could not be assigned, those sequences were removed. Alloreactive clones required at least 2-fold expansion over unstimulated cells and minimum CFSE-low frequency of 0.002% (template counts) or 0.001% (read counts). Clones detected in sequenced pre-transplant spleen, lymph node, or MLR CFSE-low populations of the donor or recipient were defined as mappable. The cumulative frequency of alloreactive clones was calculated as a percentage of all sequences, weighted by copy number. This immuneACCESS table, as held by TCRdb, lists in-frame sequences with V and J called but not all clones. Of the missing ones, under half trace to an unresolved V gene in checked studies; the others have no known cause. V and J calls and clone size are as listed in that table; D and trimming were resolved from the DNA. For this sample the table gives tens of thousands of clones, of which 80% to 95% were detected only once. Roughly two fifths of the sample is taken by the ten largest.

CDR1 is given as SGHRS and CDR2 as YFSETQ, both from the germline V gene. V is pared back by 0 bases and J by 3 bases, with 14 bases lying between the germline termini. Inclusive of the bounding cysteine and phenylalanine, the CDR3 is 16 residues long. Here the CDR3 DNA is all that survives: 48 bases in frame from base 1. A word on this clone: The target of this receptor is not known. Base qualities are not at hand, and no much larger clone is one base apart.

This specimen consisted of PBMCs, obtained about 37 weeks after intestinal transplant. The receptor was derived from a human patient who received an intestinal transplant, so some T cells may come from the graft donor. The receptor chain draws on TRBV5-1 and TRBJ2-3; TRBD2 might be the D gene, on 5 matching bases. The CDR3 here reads CASSLELLAGTDTQYF. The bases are TGCGCCAGCAGCTTGGAGCTCCTAGCTGGGACAGATACGCAGTATTTT.